The TCR beta chain under discussion was sequenced for a study of blood T cells in healthy people across ages. Primed by a sample-barcoded 5' primer and a J-beta primer mix, a second PCR proceeded for about 6 to 12 cycles. In TCRdb, the 5' RACE reads were re-called with MiXCR into one record per CDR3 protein. The sample contains 700,000 or so distinct CDR3 sequences, 40% to 45% of which appear only once. Comments on this clonotype: Just one base apart from a much larger clone, this may be a read error.

Sequencing was performed on blood. The origin of this receptor is a man older than 75 in good health.

The CDR3: CASTQGPSRAQYF. For the CDR3, the DNA is TGTGCCAGCACCCAGGGACCCTCCAGGGCCCAGTACTTC. The chain links TRBV6-4 to TRBJ2-4, with D tentatively TRBD1 or TRBD2 (5 bases each). The germline CDR1 and CDR2 sequences are MRHNA and SNTAGT. The V gene lost 7 bases and the J gene lost 13 bases, with 20 bases spanning the gap. The CDR3 runs to 13 residues.